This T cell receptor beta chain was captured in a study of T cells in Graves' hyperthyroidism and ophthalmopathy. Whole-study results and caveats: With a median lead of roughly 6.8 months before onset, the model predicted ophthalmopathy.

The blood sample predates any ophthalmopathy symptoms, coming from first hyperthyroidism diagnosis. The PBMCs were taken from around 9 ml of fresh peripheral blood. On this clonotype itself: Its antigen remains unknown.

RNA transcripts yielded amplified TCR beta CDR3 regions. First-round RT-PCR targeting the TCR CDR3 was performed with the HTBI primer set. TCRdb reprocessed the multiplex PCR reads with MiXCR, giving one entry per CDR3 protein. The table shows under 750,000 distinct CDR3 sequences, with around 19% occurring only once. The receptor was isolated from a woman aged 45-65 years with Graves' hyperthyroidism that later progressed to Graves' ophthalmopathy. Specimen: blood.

The chain's CDR3 is CASSLVVPETYEQYF. The CDR3 DNA reads as TGTGCCAGCAGTTTAGTGGTTCCGGAGACCTACGAGCAGTACTTC. V usage is TRBV12-3 or TRBV12-4 and J usage is TRBJ2-7; no definite D call. There are 15 residues in the CDR3. V lost 1 base, J lost 2 bases, and 12 bases lay in between.